This section outlines one T cell receptor beta chain sequence together with its context. The data originate from a study of OX40 agonist ivuxolimab in advanced cancers. Turning to the study itself: Partial response was recorded in three patients: one hepatocellular carcinoma and two cutaneous melanoma cases.

Germline V gene sequence: CDR1 KGHSH, CDR2 LQKENI. CDR3 size: 13 residues. Trimming removed 0 bases from V and 7 bases from J, with 10 bases in between. The protocol was immunoSEQ multiplex PCR, while the TCRdb copy is restricted to in-frame clones and leaves out a portion. Among around 53,000 clones listed, over 75% were seen once. This material consisted of CD4+ or CD8+ T cells sorted from blood, taken in a trial of the OX40 agonist ivuxolimab. The V call is TRBV18, the J call TRBJ2-7, with D perhaps matching TRBD2 (5 bases). This TCR derives from an adult with an advanced solid tumor such as melanoma, head and neck, liver or kidney cancer. DNA for the CDR3: TGTGCCAGCTCACCACCGTCGGGGTTGGAGCAGTACTTC. As protein: CASSPPSGLEQYF.